This T cell receptor (beta chain) was identified in a study of T-cell reconstitution after alpha-beta-depleted transplantation in children. Notes on the study in general: Expanded clones from the graft, numbering several hundred, reportedly supplied alpha-beta T cells about two months after transplant. Diversity and T-cell counts at one year after transplant derived mostly from new T cells. Several patients had high TCRbeta diversity at day 60; it came from surviving recipient T cells and thymic progenitors.

This clonotype was found many times. Its matching antigen is unknown. Unique molecular identifiers featured in how the TCRbeta library was prepared. Via MiXCR, TCRdb re-called the PCR reads, giving one row per CDR3 protein. The data hold about 440,000 distinct CDR3 sequences, with over 40% observed a single time. Germline CDR1 is SGHRS and CDR2 is YFSETQ. V lost 0 bases to trimming and J lost 6 bases; unmatched junction nucleotides: 0. The CDR3 is 14 residues long. The source material was PBMCs, sampled before TCRalphabeta/CD19-depleted stem cell transplant. The TCR comes from a girl aged 2 to 10 with aplastic anemia, due to receive a stem cell transplant. The rearrangement links TRBV5-1 to TRBJ2-1; 10 positions match TRBD2. CDR3 nucleotides: TGCGCCAGCAGCTTGGCTAGCGGGAGCAATGAGCAGTTCTTC. Encoded protein: CASSLASGSNEQFF. The whole variable domain, filled in from reference TRBV5-1 and TRBJ2-1, reads KAGVTQTPRYLIKTRGQQVTLSCSPISGHRSVSWYQQTPGQGLQFLFEYFSETQRNKGNFPGRFSGRQFSNSRSEMNVSTLELGDSALYLCASSLASGSNEQFFGPGTRLTVL.